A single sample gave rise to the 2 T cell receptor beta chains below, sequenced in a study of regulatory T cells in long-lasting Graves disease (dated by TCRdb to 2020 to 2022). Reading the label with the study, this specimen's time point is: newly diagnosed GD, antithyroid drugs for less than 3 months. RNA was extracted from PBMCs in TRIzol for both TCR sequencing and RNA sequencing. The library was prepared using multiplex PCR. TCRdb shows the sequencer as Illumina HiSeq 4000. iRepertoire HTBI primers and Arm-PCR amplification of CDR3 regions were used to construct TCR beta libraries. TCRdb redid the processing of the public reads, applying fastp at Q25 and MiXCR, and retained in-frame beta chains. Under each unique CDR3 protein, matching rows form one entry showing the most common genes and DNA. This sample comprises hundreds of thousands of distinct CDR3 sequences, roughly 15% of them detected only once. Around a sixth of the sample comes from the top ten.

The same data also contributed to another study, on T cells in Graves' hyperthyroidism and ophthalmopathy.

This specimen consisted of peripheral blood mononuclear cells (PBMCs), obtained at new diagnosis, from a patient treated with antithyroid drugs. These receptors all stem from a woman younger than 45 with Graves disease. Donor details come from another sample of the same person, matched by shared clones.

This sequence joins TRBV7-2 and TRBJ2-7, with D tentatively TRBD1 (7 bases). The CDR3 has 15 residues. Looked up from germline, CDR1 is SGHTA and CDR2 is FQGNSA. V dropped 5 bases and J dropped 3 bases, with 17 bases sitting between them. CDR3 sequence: CASSLQGGTFYEQYF. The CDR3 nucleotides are TGTGCCAGCAGCCTCCAGGGGGGAACCTTCTACGAGCAGTACTTC.

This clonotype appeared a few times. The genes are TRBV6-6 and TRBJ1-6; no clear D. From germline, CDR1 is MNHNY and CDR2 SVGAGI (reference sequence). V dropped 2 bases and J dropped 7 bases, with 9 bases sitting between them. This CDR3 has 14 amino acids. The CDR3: CASSYGPENSPLHF. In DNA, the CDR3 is TGTGCCAGCAGTTACGGCCCAGAGAATTCACCCCTCCACTTT.